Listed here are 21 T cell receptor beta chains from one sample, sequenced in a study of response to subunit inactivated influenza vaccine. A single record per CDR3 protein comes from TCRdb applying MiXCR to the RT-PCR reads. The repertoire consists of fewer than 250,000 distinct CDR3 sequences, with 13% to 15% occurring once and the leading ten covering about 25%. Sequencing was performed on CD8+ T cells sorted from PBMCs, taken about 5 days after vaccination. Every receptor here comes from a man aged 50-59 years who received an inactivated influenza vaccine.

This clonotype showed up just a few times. CDR3 sequence (DNA): TGCGCCAGCAGCCCAAACTGGGACACTGAAGCTTTCTTT. Translated, it gives CASSPNWDTEAFF. This chain joins TRBV5-1 and TRBJ1-1, with D unclear. This CDR3 contains 13 residues. Germline V lookup: CDR1 SGHRS, CDR2 YFSETQ. The germline V and J ends were trimmed by 4 bases and 3 bases, with 10 bases remaining between them.

The CDR3 DNA sequence: TGTGCCTCGGACAGGGAAAATGAAAAACTGTTTTTT. Protein product: CASDRENEKLFF. V usage is TRBV30 and J usage is TRBJ1-4, with 8 bases lining up with TRBD1. This CDR3 has 12 amino acids. CDR1 and CDR2 (germline): GTSNPN, SVGIG (reference sequence). J was trimmed by 5 bases and V by 7 bases; bases with no gene match: 3.

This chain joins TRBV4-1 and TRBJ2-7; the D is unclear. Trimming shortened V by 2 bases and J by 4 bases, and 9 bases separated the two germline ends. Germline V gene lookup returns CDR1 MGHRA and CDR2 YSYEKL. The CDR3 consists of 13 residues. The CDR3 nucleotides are TGCGCCAGCAGCCAATGGATCGGATACGAGCAGTACTTC. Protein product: CASSQWIGYEQYF.

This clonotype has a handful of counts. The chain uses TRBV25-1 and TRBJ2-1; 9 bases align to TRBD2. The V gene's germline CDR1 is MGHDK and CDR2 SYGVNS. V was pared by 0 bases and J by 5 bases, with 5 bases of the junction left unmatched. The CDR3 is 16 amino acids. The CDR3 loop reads CASSEYGGRANNEQFF. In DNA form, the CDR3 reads TGTGCCAGCAGTGAATATGGCGGGAGGGCTAACAATGAGCAGTTCTTC.

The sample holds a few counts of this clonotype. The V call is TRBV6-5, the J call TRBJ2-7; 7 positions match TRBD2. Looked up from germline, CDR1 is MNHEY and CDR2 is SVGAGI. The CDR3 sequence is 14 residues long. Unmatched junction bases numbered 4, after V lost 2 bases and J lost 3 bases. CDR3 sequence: CASSYSGMIYEQYF. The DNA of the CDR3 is TGTGCCAGCAGTTACAGCGGGATGATCTACGAGCAGTACTTC.

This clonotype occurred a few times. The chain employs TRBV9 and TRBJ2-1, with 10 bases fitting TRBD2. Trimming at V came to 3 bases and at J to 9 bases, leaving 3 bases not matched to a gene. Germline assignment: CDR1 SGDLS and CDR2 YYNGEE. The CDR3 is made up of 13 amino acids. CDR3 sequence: CASSGRTSGEQFF. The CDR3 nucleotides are TGTGCCAGCAGCGGTCGGACTAGCGGTGAGCAGTTCTTC.

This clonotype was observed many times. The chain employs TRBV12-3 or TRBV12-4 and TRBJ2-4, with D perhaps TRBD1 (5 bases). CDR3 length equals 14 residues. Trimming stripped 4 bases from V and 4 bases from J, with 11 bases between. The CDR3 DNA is TGTGCCAGCAGTTCCTTGACAGATAAAAACATTCAGTACTTC. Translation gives CASSSLTDKNIQYF.

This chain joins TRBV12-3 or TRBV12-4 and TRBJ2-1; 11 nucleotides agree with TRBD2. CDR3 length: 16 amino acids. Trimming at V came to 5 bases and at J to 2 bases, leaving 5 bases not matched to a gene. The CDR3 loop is CASSLYSGGAYNEQFF. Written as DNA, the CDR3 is TGTGCCAGCAGTCTCTATAGCGGGGGGGCCTACAATGAGCAGTTCTTC.

The DNA of the CDR3 is TGCGCCAGCAGCTTCAACAGCGCCTATGGCTACACCTTC. Its translation is CASSFNSAYGYTF. The rearrangement links TRBV5-1 to TRBJ1-2; no clear D. Trimming cost V 2 bases and J 4 bases, with 9 bases left between them. Germline V CDR1 and CDR2: SGHRS, YFSETQ. The CDR3 consists of 13 residues. The full variable domain, completed using reference TRBV5-1 and TRBJ1-2, is KAGVTQTPRYLIKTRGQQVTLSCSPISGHRSVSWYQQTPGQGLQFLFEYFSETQRNKGNFPGRFSGRQFSNSRSEMNVSTLELGDSALYLCASSFNSAYGYTFGSGTRLTVV.

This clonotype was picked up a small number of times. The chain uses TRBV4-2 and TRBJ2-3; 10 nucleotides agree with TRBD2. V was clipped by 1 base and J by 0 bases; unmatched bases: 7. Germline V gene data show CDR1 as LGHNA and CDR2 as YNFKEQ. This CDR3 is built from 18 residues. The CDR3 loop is CASSQGYSGRWSTDTQYF. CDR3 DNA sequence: TGTGCCAGCAGCCAAGGGTATAGCGGGAGGTGGAGCACAGATACGCAGTATTTT.

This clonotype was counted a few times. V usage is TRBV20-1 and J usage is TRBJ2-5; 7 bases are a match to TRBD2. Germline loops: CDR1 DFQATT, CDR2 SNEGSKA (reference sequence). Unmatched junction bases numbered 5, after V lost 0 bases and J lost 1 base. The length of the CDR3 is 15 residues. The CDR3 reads CSARETGGSQETQYF. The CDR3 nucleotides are TGCAGTGCTAGAGAGACCGGGGGGAGCCAAGAGACCCAGTACTTC.

CDR3 sequence (DNA): TGTGCCAGCAGCCAAACCGGGACAGGGGTCTACGAGCAGTACTTC. Translated, it gives CASSQTGTGVYEQYF. The rearrangement joins TRBV13 to TRBJ2-7; TRBD1 matches at 10 bases. This CDR3 has 15 amino acids. Per the germline V gene, CDR1 is PRHDT and CDR2 is FYEKMQ (reference sequence). Germline trimming cut 5 bases from V and 3 bases from J; bases unmatched to any gene: 7.

CDR3 nucleotides: TGTGCCAGCAGCCATCCGGGACCCCAGGGCCGGGAGCAGTACTTC. It encodes CASSHPGPQGREQYF. The chain joins TRBV14 to TRBJ2-7; D possibly matches TRBD1 or TRBD2 (5 bases each). V shed 3 bases and J shed 7 bases, with 19 bases lying between them. Germline CDR1 reads SGHDN; CDR2 reads FVKESK. This CDR3 comprises 15 residues.

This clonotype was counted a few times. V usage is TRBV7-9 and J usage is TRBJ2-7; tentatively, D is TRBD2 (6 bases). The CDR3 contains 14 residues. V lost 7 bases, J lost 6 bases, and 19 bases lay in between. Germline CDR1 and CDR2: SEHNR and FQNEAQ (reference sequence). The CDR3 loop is CASTRVGARGEQYF. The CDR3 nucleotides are TGTGCCAGCACCAGGGTTGGGGCGCGGGGCGAGCAGTACTTC.

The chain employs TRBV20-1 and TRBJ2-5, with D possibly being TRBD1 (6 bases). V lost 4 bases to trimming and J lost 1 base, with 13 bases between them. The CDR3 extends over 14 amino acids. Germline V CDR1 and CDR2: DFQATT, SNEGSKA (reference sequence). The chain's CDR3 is CSATPLDSQETQYF. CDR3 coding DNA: TGCAGTGCTACCCCCCTGGACAGCCAAGAGACCCAGTACTTC.

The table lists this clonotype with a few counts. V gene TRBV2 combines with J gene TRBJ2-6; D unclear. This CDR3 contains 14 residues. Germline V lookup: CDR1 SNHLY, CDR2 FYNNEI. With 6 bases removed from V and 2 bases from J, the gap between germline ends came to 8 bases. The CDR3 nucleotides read TGTGCCAGCAGAGTGGTGGCTGGGGCCAACGTCCTGACTTTC. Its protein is CASRVVAGANVLTF.

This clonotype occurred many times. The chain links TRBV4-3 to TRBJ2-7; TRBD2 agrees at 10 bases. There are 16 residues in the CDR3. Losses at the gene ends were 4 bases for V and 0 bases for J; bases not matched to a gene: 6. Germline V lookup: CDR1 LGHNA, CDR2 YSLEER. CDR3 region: CASSPGLAGVSYEQYF. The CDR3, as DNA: TGCGCCAGCAGCCCGGGGCTAGCGGGAGTCTCCTACGAGCAGTACTTC.

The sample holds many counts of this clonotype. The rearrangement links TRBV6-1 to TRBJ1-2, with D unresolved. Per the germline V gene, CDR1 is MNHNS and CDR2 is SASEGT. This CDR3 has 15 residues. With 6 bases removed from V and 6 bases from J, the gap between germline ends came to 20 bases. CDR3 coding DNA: TGTGCCAGCAGCCTAACCCTCACGGGAGCAGATGGCTACACCTTC. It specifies CASSLTLTGADGYTF.

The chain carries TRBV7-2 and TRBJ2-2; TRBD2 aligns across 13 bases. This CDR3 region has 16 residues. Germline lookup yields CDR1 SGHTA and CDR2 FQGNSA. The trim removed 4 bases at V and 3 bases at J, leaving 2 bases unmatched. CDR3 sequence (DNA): TGTGCCAGCAGCTGGGGACTAGCGGGGTACACCGGGGAGCTGTTTTTT. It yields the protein CASSWGLAGYTGELFF. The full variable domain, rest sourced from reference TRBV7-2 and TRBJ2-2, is GAGVSQSPSNKVTEKGKDVELRCDPISGHTALYWYRQSLGQGLEFLIYFQGNSAPDKSGLPSDRFSAERTGGSVSTLTIQRTQQEDSAVYLCASSWGLAGYTGELFFGEGSRLTVL.

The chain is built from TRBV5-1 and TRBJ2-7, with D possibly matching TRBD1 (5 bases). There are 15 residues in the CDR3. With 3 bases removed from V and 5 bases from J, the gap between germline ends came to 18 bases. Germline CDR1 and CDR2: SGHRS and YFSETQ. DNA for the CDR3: TGCGCCAGCAGCTCCCTTATCCAGGGTAGGAACGAGCAGTACTTC. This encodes CASSSLIQGRNEQYF. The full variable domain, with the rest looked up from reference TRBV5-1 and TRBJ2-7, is KAGVTQTPRYLIKTRGQQVTLSCSPISGHRSVSWYQQTPGQGLQFLFEYFSETQRNKGNFPGRFSGRQFSNSRSEMNVSTLELGDSALYLCASSSLIQGRNEQYFGPGTRLTVT.

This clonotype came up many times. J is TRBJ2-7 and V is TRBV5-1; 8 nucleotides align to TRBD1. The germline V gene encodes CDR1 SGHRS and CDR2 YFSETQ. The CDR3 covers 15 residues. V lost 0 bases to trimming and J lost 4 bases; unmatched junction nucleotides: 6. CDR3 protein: CASSLDAGGVYEQYF. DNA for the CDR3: TGCGCCAGCAGCTTGGATGCAGGGGGCGTATACGAGCAGTACTTC. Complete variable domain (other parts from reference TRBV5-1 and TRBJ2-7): KAGVTQTPRYLIKTRGQQVTLSCSPISGHRSVSWYQQTPGQGLQFLFEYFSETQRNKGNFPGRFSGRQFSNSRSEMNVSTLELGDSALYLCASSLDAGGVYEQYFGPGTRLTVT.